This entry features one TCR beta chain sequence. The record originates from a study of shared T cell receptors in the human thymus. CDR3 length equals 16 residues. V lost 3 bases to trimming and J lost 1 base; unmatched junction nucleotides: 4. Germline V gives CDR1 SGHAT, CDR2 FQNNGV. Produced via immunoSEQ multiplex PCR; TCRdb's table is partial and in-frame only. Of approximately 760,000 clones listed, 80% to 90% are singletons. This sample was also put to use in a study of human thymus T cells. That report notes: Resections were taken during corrective heart surgery, and the thymus tissue came from these. Within thymic and blood repertoires, V and J gene usage appeared to be biased. There were highly overlapping thymic repertoires among unrelated individuals, as related research reported.

The sample consisted of thymocytes. This clonotype was sampled from a girl less than two years old with a congenital heart defect. This chain links TRBV11-2 with TRBJ1-2; 11 bases line up with TRBD1. CDR3 DNA sequence: TGTGCCAGCAGCTTCTCCGGGACAGGGGGTAACTATGGCTACACCTTC. This gives the protein CASSFSGTGGNYGYTF.